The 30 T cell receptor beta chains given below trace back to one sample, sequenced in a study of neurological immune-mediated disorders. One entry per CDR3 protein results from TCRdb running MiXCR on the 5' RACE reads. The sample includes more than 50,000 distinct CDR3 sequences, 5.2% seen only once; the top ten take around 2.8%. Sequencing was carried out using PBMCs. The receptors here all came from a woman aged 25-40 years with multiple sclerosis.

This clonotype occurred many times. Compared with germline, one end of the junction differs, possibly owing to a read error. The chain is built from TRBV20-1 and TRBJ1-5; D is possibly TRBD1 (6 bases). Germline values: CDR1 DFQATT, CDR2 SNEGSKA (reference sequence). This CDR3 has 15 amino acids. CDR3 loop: CSARPQGNRNQPQNF. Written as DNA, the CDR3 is TGCAGTGCTCGCCCCCAGGGGAATAGGAATCAGCCCCAGAATTTT.

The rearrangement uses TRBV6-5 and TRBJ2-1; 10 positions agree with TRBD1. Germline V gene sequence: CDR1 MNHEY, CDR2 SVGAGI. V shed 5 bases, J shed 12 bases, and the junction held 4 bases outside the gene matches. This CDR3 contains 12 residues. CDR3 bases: TGTGCCAGCAGTGCGGACAGGGGGTGGCAGTTCTTC. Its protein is CASSADRGWQFF.

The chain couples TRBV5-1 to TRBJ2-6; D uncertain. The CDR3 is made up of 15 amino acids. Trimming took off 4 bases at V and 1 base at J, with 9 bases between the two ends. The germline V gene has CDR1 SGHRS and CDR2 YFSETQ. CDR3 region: CASSPDHSGANVLTF. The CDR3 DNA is TGCGCCAGCAGCCCGGATCATTCTGGGGCCAACGTCCTGACTTTC.

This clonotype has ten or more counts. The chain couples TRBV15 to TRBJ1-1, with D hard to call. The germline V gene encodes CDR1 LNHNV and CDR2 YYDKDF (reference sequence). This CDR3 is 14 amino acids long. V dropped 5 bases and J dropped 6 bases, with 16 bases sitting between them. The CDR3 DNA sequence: TGTGCCACCAGCCCGGGTGGTTGGGTCGCTGAAGCTTTCTTT. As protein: CATSPGGWVAEAFF.

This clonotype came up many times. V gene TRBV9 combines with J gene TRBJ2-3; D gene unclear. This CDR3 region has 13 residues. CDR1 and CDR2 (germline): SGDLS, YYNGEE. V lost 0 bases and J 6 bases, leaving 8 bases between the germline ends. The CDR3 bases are TGTGCCAGCAGCGTAGAAGATTTGGATACGCAGTATTTT. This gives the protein CASSVEDLDTQYF.

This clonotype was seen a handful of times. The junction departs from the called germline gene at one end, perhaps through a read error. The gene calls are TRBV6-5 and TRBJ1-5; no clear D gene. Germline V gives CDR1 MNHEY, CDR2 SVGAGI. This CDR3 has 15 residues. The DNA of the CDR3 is TGTGCCAGCAGTAAGTCGTGGAACGGCAATCAGCCCCAGAATTTT. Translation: CASSKSWNGNQPQNF.

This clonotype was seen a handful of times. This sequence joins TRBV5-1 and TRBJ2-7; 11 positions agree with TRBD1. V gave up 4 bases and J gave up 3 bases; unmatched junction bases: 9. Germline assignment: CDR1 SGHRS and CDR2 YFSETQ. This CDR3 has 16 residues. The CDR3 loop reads CASSLLRDRGFYEQYF. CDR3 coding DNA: TGCGCCAGCAGCCTCCTCCGGGACAGGGGGTTCTACGAGCAGTACTTC.

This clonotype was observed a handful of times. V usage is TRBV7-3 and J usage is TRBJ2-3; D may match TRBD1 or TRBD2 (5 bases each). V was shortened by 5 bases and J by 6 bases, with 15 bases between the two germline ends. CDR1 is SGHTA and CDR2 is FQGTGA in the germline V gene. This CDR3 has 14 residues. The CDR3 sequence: CASSPTPWGDTQYF. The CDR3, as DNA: TGTGCCAGCAGCCCCACCCCTTGGGGGGATACGCAGTATTTT.

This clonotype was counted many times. CDR3 nucleotide sequence: TGCAGTGCTCTCAGGGGGCTTAGCAATCAGCCCCAGCATTTT. Amino acid sequence: CSALRGLSNQPQHF. The chain has TRBV20-1 and TRBJ1-5; 8 bases fit TRBD1. The CDR3 consists of 14 residues. CDR1 is DFQATT and CDR2 is SNEGSKA in the germline V gene (reference sequence). Trimming at V came to 5 bases and at J to 0 bases, leaving 3 bases not matched to a gene.

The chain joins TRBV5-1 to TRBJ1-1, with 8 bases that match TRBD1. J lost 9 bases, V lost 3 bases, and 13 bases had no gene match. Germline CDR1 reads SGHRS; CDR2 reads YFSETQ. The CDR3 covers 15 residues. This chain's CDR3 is CASSWTGSGTEKAFF. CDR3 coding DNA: TGCGCCAGCAGCTGGACAGGGTCCGGGACGGAGAAAGCTTTCTTT. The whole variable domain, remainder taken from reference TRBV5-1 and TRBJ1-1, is KAGVTQTPRYLIKTRGQQVTLSCSPISGHRSVSWYQQTPGQGLQFLFEYFSETQRNKGNFPGRFSGRQFSNSRSEMNVSTLELGDSALYLCASSWTGSGTEKAFFGQGTRLTVV.

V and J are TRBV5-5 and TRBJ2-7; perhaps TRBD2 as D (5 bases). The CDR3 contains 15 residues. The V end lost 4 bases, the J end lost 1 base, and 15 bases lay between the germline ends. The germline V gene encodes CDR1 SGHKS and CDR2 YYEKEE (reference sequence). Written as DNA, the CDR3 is TGTGCCAGCAGCCCCGGCCCCGGGGAGTCCTACGAGCAGTACTTC. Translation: CASSPGPGESYEQYF. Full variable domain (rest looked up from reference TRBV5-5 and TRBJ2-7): DAGVTQSPTHLIKTRGQQVTLRCSPISGHKSVSWYQQVLGQGPQFIFQYYEKEERGRGNFPDRFSARQFPNYSSELNVNALLLGDSALYLCASSPGPGESYEQYFGPGTRLTVT.

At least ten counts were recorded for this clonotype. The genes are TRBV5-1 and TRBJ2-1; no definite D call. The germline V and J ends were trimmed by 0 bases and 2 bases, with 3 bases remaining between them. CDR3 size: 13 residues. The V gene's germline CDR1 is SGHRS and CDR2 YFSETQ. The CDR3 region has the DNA TGCGCCAGCAGCTTGGAGGCCTACAATGAGCAGTTCTTC. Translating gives CASSLEAYNEQFF.

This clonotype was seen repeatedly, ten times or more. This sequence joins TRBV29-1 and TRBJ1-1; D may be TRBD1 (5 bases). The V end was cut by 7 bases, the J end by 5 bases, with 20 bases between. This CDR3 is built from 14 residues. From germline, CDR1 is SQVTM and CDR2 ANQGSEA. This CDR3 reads CSGVEGTAGTEAFF. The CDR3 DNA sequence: TGCAGCGGAGTCGAAGGGACCGCTGGAACTGAAGCTTTCTTT.

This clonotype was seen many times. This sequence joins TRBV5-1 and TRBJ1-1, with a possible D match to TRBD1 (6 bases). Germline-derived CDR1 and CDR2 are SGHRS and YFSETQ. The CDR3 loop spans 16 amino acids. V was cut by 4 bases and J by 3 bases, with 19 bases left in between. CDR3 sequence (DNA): TGCGCCAGCAGCAGCATACCGGACGGGGGCTACACTGAAGCTTTCTTT. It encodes CASSSIPDGGYTEAFF.

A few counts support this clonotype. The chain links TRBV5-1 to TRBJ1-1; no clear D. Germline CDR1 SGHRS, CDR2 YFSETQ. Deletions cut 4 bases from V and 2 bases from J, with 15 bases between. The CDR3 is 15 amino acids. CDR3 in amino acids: CASSAVMAANTEAFF. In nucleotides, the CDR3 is TGCGCCAGCAGCGCCGTTATGGCAGCAAACACTGAAGCTTTCTTT.

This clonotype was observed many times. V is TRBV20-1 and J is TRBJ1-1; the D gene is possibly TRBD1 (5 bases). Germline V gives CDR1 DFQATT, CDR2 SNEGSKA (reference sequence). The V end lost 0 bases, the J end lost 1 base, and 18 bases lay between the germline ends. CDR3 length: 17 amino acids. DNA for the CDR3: TGCAGTGCTAGAGATCAAAGGGGTTTAGGGGAGAACACTGAAGCTTTCTTT. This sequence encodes CSARDQRGLGENTEAFF.

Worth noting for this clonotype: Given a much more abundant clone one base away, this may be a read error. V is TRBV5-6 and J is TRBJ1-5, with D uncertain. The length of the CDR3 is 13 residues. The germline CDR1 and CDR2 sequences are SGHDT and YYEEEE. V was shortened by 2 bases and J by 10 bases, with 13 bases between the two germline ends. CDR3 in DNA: TGTGCCAGCAGCTTAAAGGGTGAGCGTCCCCAGCATTTT. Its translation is CASSLKGERPQHF.

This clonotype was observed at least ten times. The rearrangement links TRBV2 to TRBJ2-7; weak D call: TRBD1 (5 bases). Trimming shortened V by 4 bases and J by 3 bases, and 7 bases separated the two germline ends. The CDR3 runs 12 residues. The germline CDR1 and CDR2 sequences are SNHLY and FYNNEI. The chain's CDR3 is CASSVDSYEQYF. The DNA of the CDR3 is TGTGCCAGCAGTGTTGACAGCTACGAGCAGTACTTC.

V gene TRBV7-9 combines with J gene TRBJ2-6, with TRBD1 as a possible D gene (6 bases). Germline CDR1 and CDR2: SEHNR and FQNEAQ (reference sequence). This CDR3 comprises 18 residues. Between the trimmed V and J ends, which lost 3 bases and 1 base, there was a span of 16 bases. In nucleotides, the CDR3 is TGTGCCAGCAGCTTCGCCGGGACATCGATTTCTGGGGCCAACGTCCTGACTTTC. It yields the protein CASSFAGTSISGANVLTF.

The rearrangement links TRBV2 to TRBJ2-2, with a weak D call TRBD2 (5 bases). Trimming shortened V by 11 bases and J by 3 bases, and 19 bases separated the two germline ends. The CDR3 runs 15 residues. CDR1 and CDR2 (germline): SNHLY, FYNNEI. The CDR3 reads CAGRTEEDDTGELFF. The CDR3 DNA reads TGTGCCGGACGCACCGAGGAGGACGACACCGGGGAGCTGTTTTTT.

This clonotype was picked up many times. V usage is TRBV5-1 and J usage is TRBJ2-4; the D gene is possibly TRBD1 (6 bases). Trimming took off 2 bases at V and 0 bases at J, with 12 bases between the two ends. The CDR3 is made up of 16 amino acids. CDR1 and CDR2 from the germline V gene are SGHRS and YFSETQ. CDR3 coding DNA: TGCGCCAGCAGCTTTGGTACAGGGCTAGCCAAAAACATTCAGTACTTC. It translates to CASSFGTGLAKNIQYF. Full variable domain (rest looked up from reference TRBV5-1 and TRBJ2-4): KAGVTQTPRYLIKTRGQQVTLSCSPISGHRSVSWYQQTPGQGLQFLFEYFSETQRNKGNFPGRFSGRQFSNSRSEMNVSTLELGDSALYLCASSFGTGLAKNIQYFGAGTRLSVL.

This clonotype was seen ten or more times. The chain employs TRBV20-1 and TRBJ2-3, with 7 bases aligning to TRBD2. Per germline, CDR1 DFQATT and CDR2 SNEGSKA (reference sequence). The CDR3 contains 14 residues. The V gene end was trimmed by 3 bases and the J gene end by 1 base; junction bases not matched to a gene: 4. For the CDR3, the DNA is TGCAGTGCTAGCGACAGCGGGGGCACAGATACGCAGTATTTT. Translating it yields CSASDSGGTDTQYF.

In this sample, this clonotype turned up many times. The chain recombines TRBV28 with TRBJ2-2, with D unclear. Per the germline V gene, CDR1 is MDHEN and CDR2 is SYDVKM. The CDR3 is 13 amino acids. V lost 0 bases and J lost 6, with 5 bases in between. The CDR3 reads CASSLWGSGELFF. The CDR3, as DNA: TGTGCCAGCAGTTTATGGGGTTCCGGGGAGCTGTTTTTT.

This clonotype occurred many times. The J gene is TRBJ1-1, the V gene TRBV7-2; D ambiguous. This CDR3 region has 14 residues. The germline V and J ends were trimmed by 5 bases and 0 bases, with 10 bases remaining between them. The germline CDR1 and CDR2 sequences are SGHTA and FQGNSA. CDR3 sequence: CASSRTQMNTEAFF. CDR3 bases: TGTGCCAGCAGCCGAACCCAAATGAACACTGAAGCTTTCTTT.

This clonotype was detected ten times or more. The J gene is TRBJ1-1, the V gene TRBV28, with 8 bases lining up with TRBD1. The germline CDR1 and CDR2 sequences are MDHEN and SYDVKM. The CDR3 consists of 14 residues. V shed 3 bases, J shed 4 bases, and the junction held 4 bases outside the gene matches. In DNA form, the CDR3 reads TGTGCCAGCAGTTTCAGGGGGCTGGGCACTGAAGCTTTCTTT. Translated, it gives CASSFRGLGTEAFF. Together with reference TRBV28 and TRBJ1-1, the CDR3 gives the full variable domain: DVKVTQSSRYLVKRTGEKVFLECVQDMDHENMFWYRQDPGLGLRLIYFSYDVKMKEKGDIPEGYSVSREKKERFSLILESASTNQTSMYLCASSFRGLGTEAFFGQGTRLTVV.

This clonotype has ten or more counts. CDR3 sequence reads: CSATHLAGRGETQYF. CDR3 bases: TGCAGTGCAACACACTTAGCGGGACGGGGAGAGACCCAGTACTTC. The rearrangement uses TRBV20-1 and TRBJ2-5, with 8 bases that match TRBD2. This CDR3 contains 15 residues. V was clipped by 6 bases and J by 4 bases; unmatched bases: 13. Germline V gene lookup returns CDR1 DFQATT and CDR2 SNEGSKA (reference sequence).

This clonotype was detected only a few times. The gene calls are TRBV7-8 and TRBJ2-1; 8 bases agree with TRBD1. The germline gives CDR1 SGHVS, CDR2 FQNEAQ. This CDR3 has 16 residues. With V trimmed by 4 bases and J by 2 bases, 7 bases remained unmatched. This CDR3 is CASSSDRDPAYNEQFF. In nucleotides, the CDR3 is TGTGCCAGCAGCTCGGACAGGGATCCGGCCTACAATGAGCAGTTCTTC.

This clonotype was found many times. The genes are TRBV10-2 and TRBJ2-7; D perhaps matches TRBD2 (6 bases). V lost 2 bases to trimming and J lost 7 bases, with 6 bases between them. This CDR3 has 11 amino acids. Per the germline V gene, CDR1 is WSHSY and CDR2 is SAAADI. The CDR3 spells CASSEGGEQYF. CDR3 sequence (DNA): TGCGCCAGCAGTGAGGGGGGGGAGCAGTACTTC.

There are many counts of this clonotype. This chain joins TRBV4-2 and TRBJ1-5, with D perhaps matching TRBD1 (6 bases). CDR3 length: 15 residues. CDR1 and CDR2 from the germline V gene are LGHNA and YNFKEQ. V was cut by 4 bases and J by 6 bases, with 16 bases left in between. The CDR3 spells CASSPRQEVPQPQHF. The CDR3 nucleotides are TGTGCCAGCAGCCCTCGACAGGAGGTACCTCAGCCCCAGCATTTT.

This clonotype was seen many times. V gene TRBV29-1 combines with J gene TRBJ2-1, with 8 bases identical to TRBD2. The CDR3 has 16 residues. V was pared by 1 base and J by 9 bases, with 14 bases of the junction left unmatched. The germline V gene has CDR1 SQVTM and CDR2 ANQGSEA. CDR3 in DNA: TGCAGCGTTGAAGGGTCGGTGGCGGGGGGTGTTGGTGAGCAGTTCTTC. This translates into CSVEGSVAGGVGEQFF.